This T cell receptor (beta chain) was sequenced for a study of blood T cell repertoires in COVID-19. On the study more broadly: The United States, Italy and Spain supplied acute and convalescent COVID-19 samples.

As handled by the study authors: The authors estimated nucleated cell counts from reference gene primer amplification. Repertoires were generated with immunoSEQ multiplex PCR, while TCRdb's copy carries only in-frame clones and drops some. D and trimming were read from the DNA, whereas the V and J calls and clone size are those reported in that table. The repertoire holds around 300,000 clones, 80% to 90% seen once, with 2% to 3% in the top ten. Either two negative PCRs, clearance, or symptom resolution qualified Cohort 3 donors as recovered. The TCR comes from a woman aged 18-30 years who had recovered from COVID-19. The specimen sequenced was PBMCs or T cells enriched from blood (not recorded which).

CDR3 nucleotide sequence: TGCGCCAGCAGCTTGGTATCCAGCGGGGGGCTCCAAGAGACCCAGTACTTC. Protein sequence: CASSLVSSGGLQETQYF. The rearrangement joins TRBV5-1 to TRBJ2-5, with TRBD2 identical over 9 bases. The V segment lost 0 bases and the J segment 1 base; nucleotides outside the gene matches: 7. The CDR3 consists of 17 residues. Germline V gene sequence: CDR1 SGHRS, CDR2 YFSETQ. Variable domain in full (rest from reference TRBV5-1 and TRBJ2-5): KAGVTQTPRYLIKTRGQQVTLSCSPISGHRSVSWYQQTPGQGLQFLFEYFSETQRNKGNFPGRFSGRQFSNSRSEMNVSTLELGDSALYLCASSLVSSGGLQETQYFGPGTRLLVL.